This T cell receptor beta chain was obtained from a study of T-cell reconstitution after alpha-beta-depleted transplantation in children (dated by TCRdb to between 2015 and 2016). With respect to the entire study: T-cell immune reconstitution after TCRalphabeta/CD19-depleted allogeneic hematopoietic cell transplantation in children was quantitatively tracked in the study by means of TCR repertoire profiling.

The receptor library was made with PCR. Sequencing took place on an Illumina HiSeq 2500. TCR library preparation used molecular barcoding, with unique molecular identifiers applied to normalize quantification of the TCRbeta repertoire. In TCRdb, the public reads were trimmed at Q25 with fastp and aligned with MiXCR, with productive beta chains retained. Rows are combined by CDR3 protein, so each entry shows the most common genes and DNA. The sample table shows 700,000 to 850,000 distinct CDR3 sequences, and approximately 15% are seen once. The ten largest make up roughly 5% of the sample. Taken with the paper, the label for treatment or condition translates to: allogeneic hematopoietic cell transplantation with graft depleted of TCRalphabeta T cells and CD19 B cells. TCRalphabeta/CD19-depleted allogeneic hematopoietic cell grafts were given to the transplant recipients, all of whom were children.

The germline V gene yields MNHNS for CDR1 and SASEGT for CDR2. There are 12 amino acids in the CDR3, from cysteine to phenylalanine inclusive. This entry keeps only the CDR3 DNA: 36 bases, framed from base 1. Between the V and J ends, shortened by 6 bases and 3 bases respectively, the junction contains 9 bases. General study outcomes and caveats: The frequencies of hyperexpanded clones fell over the following months, and after one year, T-cell counts and TCRbeta diversity were mostly attributed to newly produced T cells. In some patients, high TCRbeta diversity at day 60 was attributed to recipient T cells and intrathymic progenitors that had survived conditioning. The apparently early recovery of alphabetaT-cell counts about two months after transplant reportedly depended on only several hundred rapidly expanded clones that came from non-depleted graft cells.

A remark on this clonotype: The antigen it binds to is not known. Base qualities are missing; no much larger clone stands one base away.

Sequences were derived from PBMCs, mostly from graft donor cells, sampled 360 days after TCRalphabeta/CD19-depleted stem cell transplant. The TCR was taken from a male patient aged 10 to 17 who had a stem cell transplant for acute lymphoblastic leukemia, so the T cells may come from the graft donor. This receptor chain uses TRBV6-1 and TRBJ2-7, and the D gene may be TRBD2, 5 bases matching. The CDR3 amino acid sequence is: CASRPDYYEQYF. At the DNA level, the sequence is TGTGCCAGCAGGCCCGACTACTACGAGCAGTACTTC.